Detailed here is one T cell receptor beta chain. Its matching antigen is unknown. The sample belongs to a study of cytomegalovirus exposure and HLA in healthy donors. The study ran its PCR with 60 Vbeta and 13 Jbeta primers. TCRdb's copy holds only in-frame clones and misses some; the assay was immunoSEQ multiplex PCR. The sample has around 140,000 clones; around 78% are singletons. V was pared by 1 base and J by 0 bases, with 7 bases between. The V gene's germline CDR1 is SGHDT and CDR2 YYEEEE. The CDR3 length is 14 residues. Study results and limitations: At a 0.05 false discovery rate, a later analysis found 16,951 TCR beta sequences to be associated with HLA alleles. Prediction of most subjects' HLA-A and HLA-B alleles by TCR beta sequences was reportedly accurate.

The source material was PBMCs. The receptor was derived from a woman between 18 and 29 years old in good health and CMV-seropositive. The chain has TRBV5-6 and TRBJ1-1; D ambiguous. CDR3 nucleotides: TGTGCCAGCAGCTTGCGACAAATGAACACTGAAGCTTTCTTT. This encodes CASSLRQMNTEAFF.